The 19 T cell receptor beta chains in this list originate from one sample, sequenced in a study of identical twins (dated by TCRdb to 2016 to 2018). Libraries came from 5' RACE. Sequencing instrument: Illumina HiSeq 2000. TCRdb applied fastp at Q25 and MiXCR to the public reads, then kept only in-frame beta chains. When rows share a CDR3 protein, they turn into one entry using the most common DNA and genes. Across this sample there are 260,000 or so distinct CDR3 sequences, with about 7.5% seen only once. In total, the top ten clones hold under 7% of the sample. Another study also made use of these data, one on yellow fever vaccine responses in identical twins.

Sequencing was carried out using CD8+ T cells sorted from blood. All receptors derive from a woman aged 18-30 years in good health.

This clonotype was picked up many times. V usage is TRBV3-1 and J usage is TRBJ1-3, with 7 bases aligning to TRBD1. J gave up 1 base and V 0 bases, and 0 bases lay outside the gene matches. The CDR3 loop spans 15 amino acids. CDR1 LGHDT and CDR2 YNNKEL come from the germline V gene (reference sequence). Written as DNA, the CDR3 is TGTGCCAGCAGCCAAGACAGGGGGTCTGGAAACACCATATATTTT. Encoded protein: CASSQDRGSGNTIYF.

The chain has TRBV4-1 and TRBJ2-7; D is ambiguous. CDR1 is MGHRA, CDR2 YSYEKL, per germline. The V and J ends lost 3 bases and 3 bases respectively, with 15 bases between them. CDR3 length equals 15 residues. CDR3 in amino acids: CASSQVNRAYYEQYF. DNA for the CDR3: TGCGCCAGCAGCCAGGTGAACCGGGCGTACTACGAGCAGTACTTC.

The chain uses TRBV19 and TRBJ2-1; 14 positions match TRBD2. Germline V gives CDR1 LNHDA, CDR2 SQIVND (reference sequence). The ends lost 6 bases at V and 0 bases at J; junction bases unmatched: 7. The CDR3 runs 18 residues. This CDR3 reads CASRKTSGRVPSYNEQFF. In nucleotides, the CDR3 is TGTGCCAGTAGGAAGACTAGCGGGAGGGTACCCTCCTACAATGAGCAGTTCTTC.

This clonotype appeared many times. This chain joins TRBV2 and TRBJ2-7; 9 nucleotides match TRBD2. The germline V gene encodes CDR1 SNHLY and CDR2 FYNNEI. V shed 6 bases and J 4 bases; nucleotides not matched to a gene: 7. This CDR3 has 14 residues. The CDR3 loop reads CASRAGLASYEQYF. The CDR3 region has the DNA TGTGCCAGCAGAGCGGGACTAGCATCTTACGAGCAGTACTTC.

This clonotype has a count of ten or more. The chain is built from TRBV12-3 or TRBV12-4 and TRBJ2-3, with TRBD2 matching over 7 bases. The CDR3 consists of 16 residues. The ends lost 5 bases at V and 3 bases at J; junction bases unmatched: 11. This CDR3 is CASSPGEGYRTDTQYF. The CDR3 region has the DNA TGTGCCAGCAGTCCCGGGGAGGGATATAGGACAGATACGCAGTATTTT.

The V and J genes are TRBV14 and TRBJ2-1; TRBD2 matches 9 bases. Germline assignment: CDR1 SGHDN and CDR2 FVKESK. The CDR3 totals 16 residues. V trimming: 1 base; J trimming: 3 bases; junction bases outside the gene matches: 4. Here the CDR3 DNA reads TGTGCCAGCAGCCAAGCGCTAGCGGGGCACTACAATGAGCAGTTCTTC. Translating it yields CASSQALAGHYNEQFF.

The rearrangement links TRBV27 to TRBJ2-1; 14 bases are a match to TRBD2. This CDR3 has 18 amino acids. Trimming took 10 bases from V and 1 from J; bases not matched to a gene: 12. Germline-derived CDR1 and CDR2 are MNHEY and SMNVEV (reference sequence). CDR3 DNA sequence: TGTGCCACAACGCGGGGGACTAGCGGGGGAGTGTCCTACAATGAGCAGTTCTTC. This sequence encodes CATTRGTSGGVSYNEQFF.

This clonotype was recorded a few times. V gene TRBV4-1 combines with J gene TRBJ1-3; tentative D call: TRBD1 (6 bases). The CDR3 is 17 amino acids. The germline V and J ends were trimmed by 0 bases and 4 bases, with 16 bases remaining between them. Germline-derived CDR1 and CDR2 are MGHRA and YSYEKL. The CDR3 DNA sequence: TGCGCCAGCAGCCAAGAGACGACAGGACGGGCAGGAAACACCATATATTTT. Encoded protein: CASSQETTGRAGNTIYF.

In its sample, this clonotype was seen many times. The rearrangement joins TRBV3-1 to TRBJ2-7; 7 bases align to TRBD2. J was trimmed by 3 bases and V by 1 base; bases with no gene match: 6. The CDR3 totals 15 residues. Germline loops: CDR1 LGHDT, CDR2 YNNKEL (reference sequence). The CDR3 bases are TGTGCCAGCAGCCAAGGGGGGTGGGACTACTACGAGCAGTACTTC. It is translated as CASSQGGWDYYEQYF.

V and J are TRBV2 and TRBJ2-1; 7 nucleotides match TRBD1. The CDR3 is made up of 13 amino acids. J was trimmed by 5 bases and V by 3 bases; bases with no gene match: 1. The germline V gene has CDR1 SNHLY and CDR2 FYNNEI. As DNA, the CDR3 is TGTGCCAGCAGTGAGGACAGGAACAATGAGCAGTTCTTC. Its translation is CASSEDRNNEQFF.

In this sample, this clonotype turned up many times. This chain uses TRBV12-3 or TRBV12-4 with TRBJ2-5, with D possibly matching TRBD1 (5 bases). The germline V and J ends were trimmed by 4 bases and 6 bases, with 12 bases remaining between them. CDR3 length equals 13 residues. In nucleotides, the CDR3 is TGTGCCAGCAGTTCAGGGTCGGATAAGACCCAGTACTTC. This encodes CASSSGSDKTQYF.

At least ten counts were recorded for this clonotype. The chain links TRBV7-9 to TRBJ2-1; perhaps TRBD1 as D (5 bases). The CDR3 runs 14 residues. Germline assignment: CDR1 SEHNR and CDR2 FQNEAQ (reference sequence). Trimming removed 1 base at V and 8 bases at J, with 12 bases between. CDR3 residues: CASSLGQGMDEQFF. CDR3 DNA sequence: TGTGCCAGCAGCTTAGGTCAGGGTATGGATGAGCAGTTCTTC.

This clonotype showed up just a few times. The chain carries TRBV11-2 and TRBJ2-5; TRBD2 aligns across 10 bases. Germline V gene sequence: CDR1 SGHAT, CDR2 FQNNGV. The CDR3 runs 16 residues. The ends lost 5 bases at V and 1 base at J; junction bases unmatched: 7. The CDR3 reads CASSPPSGGIQETQYF. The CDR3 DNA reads TGTGCCAGCAGCCCCCCTAGCGGGGGAATCCAAGAGACCCAGTACTTC.

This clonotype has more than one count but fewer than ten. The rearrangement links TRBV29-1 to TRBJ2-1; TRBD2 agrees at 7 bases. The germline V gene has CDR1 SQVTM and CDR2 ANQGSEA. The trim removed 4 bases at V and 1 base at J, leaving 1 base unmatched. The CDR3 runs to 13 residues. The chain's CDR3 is CSVGGLSYNEQFF. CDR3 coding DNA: TGCAGCGTTGGGGGACTATCCTACAATGAGCAGTTCTTC.

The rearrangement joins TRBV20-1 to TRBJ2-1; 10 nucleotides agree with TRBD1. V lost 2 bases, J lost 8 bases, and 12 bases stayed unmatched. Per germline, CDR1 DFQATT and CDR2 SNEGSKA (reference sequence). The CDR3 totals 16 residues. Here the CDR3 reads CSARPQIGQGGDEQFF. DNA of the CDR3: TGCAGTGCTAGACCACAAATCGGACAGGGGGGGGATGAGCAGTTCTTC.

The CDR3 region has the DNA TGTGCCATCAGTGATAGTATTCTCGAGCAGTACTTC. It is translated as CAISDSILEQYF. J is TRBJ2-7 and V is TRBV10-3; D gene ambiguous. Germline assignment: CDR1 ENHRY and CDR2 SYGVKD. The V end was cut by 3 bases, the J end by 6 bases, with 9 bases between. The CDR3 loop spans 12 amino acids.

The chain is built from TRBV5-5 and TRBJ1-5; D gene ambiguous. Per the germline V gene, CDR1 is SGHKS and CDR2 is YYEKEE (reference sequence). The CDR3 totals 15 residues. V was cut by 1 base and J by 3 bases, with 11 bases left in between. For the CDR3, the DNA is TGTGCCAGCAGCTTGTTCGGCAGTTACAATCAGCCCCAGCATTTT. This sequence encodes CASSLFGSYNQPQHF.

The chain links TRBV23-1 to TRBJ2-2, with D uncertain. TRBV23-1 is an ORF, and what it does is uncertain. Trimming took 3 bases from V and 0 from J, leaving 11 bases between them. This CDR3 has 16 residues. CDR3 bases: TGCGCCAGCAGTCAGCGGCGGTTACCGAACACCGGGGAGCTGTTTTTT. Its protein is CASSQRRLPNTGELFF.

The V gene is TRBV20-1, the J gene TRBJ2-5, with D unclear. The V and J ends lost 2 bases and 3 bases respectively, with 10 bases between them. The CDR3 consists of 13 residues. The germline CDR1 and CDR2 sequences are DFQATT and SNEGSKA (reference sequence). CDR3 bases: TGCAGTGCTAGAAGTCTGTTTGAAGAGACCCAGTACTTC. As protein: CSARSLFEETQYF.